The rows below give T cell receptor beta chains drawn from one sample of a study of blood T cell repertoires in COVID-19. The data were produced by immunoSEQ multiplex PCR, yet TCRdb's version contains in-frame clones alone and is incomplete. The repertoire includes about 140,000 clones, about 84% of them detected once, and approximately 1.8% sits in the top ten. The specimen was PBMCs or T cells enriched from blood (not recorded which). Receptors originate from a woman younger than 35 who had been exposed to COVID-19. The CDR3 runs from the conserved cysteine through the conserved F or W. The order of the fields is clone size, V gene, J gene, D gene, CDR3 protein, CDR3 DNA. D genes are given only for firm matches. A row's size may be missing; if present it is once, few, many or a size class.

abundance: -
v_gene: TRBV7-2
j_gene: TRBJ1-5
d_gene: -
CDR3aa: CASSLSVGVNQPQHF
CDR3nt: TGTGCCAGCAGCTTAAGTGTCGGGGTCAATCAGCCCCAGCATTTT

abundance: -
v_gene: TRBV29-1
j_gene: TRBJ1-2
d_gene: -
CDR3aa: CSVPLNGYTF
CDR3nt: TGCAGCGTTCCGTTAAATGGCTACACCTTC

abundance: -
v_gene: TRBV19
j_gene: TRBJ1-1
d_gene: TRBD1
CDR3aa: CASKTGIGTEAFF
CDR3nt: TGTGCCAGTAAGACAGGGATCGGAACTGAAGCTTTCTTT

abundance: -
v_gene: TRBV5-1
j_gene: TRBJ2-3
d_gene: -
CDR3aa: CASSPGGGGADTQYF
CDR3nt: TGCGCCAGCAGCCCAGGTGGCGGGGGCGCAGATACGCAGTATTTT

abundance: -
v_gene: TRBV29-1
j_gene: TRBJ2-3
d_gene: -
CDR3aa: CSVVRRELDTQYF
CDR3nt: TGCAGCGTTGTAAGGAGGGAGTTAGATACGCAGTATTTT

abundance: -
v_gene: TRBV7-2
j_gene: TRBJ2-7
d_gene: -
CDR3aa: CASSLGGVATYEQYF
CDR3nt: TGTGCCAGCAGCTTAGGAGGCGTGGCCACCTACGAGCAGTACTTC

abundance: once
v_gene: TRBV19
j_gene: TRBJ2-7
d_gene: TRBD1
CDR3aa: CASSSGTGPIYEQYF
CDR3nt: TGTGCCAGTAGTTCCGGGACAGGGCCGATCTACGAGCAGTACTTC

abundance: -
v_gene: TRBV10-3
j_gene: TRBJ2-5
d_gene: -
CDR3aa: CAISRNLYGEIQETQYF
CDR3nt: TGTGCCATCAGCCGAAATCTGTACGGTGAAATCCAAGAGACCCAGTACTTC

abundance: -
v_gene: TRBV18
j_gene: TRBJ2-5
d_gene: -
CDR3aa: CASSPPDLRETQYF
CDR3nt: TGTGCCAGCTCACCACCCGATCTGAGAGAGACCCAGTACTTC

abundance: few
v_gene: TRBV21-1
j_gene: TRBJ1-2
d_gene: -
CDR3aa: CARVRQGNNYGYTF
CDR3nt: TGTGCCAGGGTAAGACAGGGGAATAACTATGGCTACACCTTC

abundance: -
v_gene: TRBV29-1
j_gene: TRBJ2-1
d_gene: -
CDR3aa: CSVAPRRLLGNEQFF
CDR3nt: TGCAGCGTCGCCCCTCGGAGGTTGTTGGGCAATGAGCAGTTCTTC

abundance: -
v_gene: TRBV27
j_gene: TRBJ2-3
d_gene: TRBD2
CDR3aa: CASRTSPGLVPDTQYF
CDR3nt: TGTGCCAGCAGAACCTCGCCGGGACTAGTCCCAGATACGCAGTATTTT

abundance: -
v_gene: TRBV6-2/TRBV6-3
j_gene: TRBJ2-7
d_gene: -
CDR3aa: CASSPSLEQYF
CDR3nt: TGTGCCAGCAGTCCCTCTCTCGAGCAGTACTTC

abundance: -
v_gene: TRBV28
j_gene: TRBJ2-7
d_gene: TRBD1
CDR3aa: CASTGGPGQGYEQYF
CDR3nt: TGTGCCAGCACCGGAGGGCCGGGACAGGGCTACGAGCAGTACTTC

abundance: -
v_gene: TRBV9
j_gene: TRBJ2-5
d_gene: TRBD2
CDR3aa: CASSVGLAGGTETQYF
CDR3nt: TGTGCCAGCAGCGTAGGACTAGCGGGAGGAACCGAGACCCAGTACTTC

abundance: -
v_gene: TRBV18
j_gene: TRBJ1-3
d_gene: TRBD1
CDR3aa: CASSLGSTGTGNTIYF
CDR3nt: TGTGCCAGCTCATTGGGGTCGACAGGGACTGGAAACACCATATATTTT

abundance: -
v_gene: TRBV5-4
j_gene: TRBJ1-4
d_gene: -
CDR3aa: CASSLGQNEKLFF
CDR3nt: TGTGCCAGCAGCTTGGGGCAGAATGAAAAACTGTTTTTT

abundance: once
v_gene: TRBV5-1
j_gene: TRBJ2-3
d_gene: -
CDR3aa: CASSLGPGRDTQYF
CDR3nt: TGCGCCAGCAGCTTGGGGCCTGGCAGGGATACGCAGTATTTT

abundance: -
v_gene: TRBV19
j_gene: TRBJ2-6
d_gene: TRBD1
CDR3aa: CASSMVGTAFSGANVLTF
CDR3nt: TGTGCCAGTAGTATGGTTGGGACAGCCTTCTCTGGGGCCAACGTCCTGACTTTC

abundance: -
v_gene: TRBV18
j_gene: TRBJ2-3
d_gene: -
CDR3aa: CASSPSTSTDTQYF
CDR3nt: TGTGCCAGCTCACCGTCCACTAGCACAGATACGCAGTATTTT

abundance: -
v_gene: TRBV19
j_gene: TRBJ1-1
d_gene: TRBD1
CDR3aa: CASSPYRGAEAFF
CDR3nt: TGTGCCAGTAGTCCGTACAGGGGCGCTGAAGCTTTCTTT

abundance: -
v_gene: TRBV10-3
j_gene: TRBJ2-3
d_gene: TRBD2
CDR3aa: CASRDGLVGTDTQYF
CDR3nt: TGTGCCAGCAGAGACGGACTAGTGGGCACAGATACGCAGTATTTT

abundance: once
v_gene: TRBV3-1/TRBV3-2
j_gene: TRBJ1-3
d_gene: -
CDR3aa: CASSQDSSGNTIYF
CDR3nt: TGTGCCAGCAGCCAAGATAGCTCTGGAAACACCATATATTTT

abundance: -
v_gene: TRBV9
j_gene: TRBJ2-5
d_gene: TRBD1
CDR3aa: CASSERQGSLGVETQYF
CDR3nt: TGTGCCAGCAGCGAGAGACAGGGTTCATTAGGTGTGGAGACCCAGTACTTC

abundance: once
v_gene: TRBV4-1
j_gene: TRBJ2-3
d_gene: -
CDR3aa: CASTPSRGGKRVDTQYF
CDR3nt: TGCGCCAGCACCCCCTCCCGGGGCGGGAAGAGGGTAGATACGCAGTATTTT

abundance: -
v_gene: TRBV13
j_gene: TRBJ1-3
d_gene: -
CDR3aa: CASSSGTIIDTIYF
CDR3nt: TGTGCCAGCAGCTCCGGGACTATTATAGACACCATATATTTT

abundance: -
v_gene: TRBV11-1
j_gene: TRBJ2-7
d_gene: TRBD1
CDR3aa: CASSLGTAYEQYF
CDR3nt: TGTGCCAGCAGCCTGGGGACAGCCTACGAGCAGTACTTC

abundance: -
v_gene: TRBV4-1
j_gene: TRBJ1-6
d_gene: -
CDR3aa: CASSQGLNNSPLHF
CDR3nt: TGCGCCAGCAGCCAAGGACTGAATAATTCACCCCTCCACTTT

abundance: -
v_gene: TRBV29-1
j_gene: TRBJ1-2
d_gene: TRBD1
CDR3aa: CSVEARGGVGGYTF
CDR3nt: TGCAGCGTTGAGGCTCGAGGGGGCGTTGGGGGCTACACCTTC

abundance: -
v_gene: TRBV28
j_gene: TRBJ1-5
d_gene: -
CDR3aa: CASSHPGPQHF
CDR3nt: TGTGCCAGCAGCCACCCAGGGCCCCAGCATTTT

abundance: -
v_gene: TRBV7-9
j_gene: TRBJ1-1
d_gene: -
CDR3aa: CASLNPVTEAFF
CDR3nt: TGTGCCAGCCTCAACCCGGTGACTGAAGCTTTCTTT

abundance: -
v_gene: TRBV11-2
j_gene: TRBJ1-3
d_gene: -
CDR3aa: CASSLELRVRTGNTIYF
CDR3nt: TGTGCCAGCAGCTTAGAGTTGCGGGTGCGGACGGGAAACACCATATATTTT

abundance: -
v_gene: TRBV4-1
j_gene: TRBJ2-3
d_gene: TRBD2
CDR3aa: CASSQVRTSGSGTDTQYF
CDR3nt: TGCGCCAGCAGCCAAGTCAGGACTAGCGGGAGTGGAACAGATACGCAGTATTTT

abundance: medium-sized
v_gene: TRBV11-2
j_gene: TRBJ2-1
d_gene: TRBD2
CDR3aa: CASTSAGDEQFF
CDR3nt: TGTGCCAGCACCTCAGCGGGAGATGAGCAGTTCTTC

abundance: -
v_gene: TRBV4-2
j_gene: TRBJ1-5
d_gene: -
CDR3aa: CASSQGRQANQPQHF
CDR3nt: TGTGCCAGCAGCCAAGGGCGCCAGGCTAATCAGCCCCAGCATTTT

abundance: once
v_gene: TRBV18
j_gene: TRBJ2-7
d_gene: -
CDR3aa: CASSPRATDGRDEQYF
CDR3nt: TGTGCCAGCTCACCACGGGCGACAGATGGTAGAGACGAGCAGTACTTC

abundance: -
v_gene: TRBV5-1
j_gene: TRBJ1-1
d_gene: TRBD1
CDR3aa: CASSYQGAGTEAFF
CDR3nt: TGCGCCAGCAGCTACCAGGGGGCGGGTACTGAAGCTTTCTTT

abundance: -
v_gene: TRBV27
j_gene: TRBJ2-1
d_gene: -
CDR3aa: CATDRRTIRDNYYNEQFF
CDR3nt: TGTGCCACCGATAGAAGGACCATCCGGGACAACTACTACAATGAGCAGTTCTTC

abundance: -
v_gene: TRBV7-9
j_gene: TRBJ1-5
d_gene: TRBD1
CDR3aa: CASSFSRDSDQPQHF
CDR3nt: TGTGCCAGCAGCTTCAGCCGGGACAGCGATCAGCCCCAGCATTTT

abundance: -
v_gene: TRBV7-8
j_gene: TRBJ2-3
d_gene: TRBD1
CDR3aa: CASSQDRAPPDTQYF
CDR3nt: TGTGCCAGCAGCCAGGACAGGGCCCCCCCAGATACGCAGTATTTT

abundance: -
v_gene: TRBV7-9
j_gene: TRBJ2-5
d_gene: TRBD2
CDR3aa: CASSPWLAGPETQYF
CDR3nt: TGTGCCAGCAGCCCGTGGCTAGCGGGGCCAGAGACCCAGTACTTC

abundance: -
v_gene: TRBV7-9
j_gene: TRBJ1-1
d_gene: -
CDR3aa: CASSPGTEAFF
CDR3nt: TGTGCCAGCAGTCCCGGCACTGAAGCTTTCTTT

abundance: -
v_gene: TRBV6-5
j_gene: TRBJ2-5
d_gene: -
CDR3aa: CASSYSLTSQETQYF
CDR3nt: TGTGCCAGCAGTTACTCTTTAACTAGCCAAGAGACCCAGTACTTC

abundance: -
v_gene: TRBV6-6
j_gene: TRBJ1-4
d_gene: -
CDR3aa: CASSSRRVTNEKLFF
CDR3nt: TGTGCCAGCAGTTCTAGGAGGGTAACTAATGAAAAACTGTTTTTT

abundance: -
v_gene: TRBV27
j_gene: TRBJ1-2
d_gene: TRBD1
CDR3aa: CASSLGQAAGYTF
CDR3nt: TGTGCCAGCAGTTTGGGACAGGCCGCTGGCTACACCTTC

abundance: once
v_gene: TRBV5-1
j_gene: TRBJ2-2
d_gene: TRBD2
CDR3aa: CASSSRTSGSGGTGELFF
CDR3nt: TGCGCCAGCAGCTCTCGGACTAGCGGGAGTGGCGGCACCGGGGAGCTGTTTTTT

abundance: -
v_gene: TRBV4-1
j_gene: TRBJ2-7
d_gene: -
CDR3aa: CASSQDLGTLVLGEQYF
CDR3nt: TGCGCCAGCAGCCAAGATCTGGGGACACTAGTTTTGGGCGAGCAGTACTTC

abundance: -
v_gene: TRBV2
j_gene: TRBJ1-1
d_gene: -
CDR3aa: CASSQQGVRGRAFF
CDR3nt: TGTGCCAGCAGTCAACAGGGTGTTCGAGGTCGGGCTTTCTTT

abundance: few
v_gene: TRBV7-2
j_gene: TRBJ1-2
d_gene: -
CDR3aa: CASRVGVSSSGYTF
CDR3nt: TGTGCCAGCAGGGTAGGGGTGTCGAGCAGTGGCTACACCTTC

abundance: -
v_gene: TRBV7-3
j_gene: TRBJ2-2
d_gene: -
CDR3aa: CASSLTVAPNTGELFF
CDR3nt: TGTGCCAGCAGCTTAACTGTGGCACCGAACACCGGGGAGCTGTTTTTT

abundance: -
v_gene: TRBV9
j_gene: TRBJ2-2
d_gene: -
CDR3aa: CASSSRQANTGELFF
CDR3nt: TGTGCCAGCAGCTCCCGACAAGCGAACACCGGGGAGCTGTTTTTT

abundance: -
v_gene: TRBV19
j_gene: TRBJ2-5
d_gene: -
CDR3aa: CASSIGWTMSETQYF
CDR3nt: TGTGCCAGTAGTATAGGCTGGACAATGTCGGAGACCCAGTACTTC

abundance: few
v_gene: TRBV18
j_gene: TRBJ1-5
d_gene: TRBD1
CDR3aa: CASSSDRENQPQHF
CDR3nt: TGTGCCAGCTCGTCAGACAGGGAAAATCAGCCCCAGCATTTT

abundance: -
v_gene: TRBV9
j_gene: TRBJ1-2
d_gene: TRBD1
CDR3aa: CASSVEAGTGGFSGYTF
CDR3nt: TGTGCCAGCAGCGTAGAAGCCGGGACAGGAGGATTTAGTGGCTACACCTTC